This entry is about one T cell receptor (beta chain). Compared with germline, one end of the junction differs, possibly owing to a read error. This sample is drawn from a study of long-term antiretroviral therapy in people with HIV. As for the study in general: By about a decade, the earliest samples predate the 2015 immediate-ART recommendation.

This was the immunoSEQ v3.0 assay at survey level. The protocol was immunoSEQ multiplex PCR, while the TCRdb copy is restricted to in-frame clones and leaves out a portion. The data show around 25,000 clones, around 83% seen once. The V gene's germline CDR1 is SGHNT and CDR2 YYREEE (reference sequence). This CDR3 region has 15 residues. The chain combines TRBV5-4 with TRBJ2-3; TRBD2 matches at 7 bases. The source was unsorted PBMCs, collected 3 years after starting antiretroviral therapy. This receptor was obtained from a man aged 18 to 29 with HIV. Here the CDR3 reads CASSLGLAGTDTQYF. The CDR3 DNA follows: TGTGCCAGCAGTTTGGGGCTAGCGGGCACAGATACGCAGTATTTT.